These 14 T cell receptor beta chains originate from one sample sequenced in a study of blood T cell repertoires in COVID-19. Produced via immunoSEQ multiplex PCR; TCRdb's table is partial and in-frame only. The sample includes 68,000 or so clones, approximately 89% of them seen just once. The sequenced material came from peripheral blood. The receptors were sampled from a woman in her sixties or seventies with acute or convalescent COVID-19.

This chain joins TRBV2 and TRBJ2-7; 11 bases agree with TRBD2. This CDR3 comprises 14 residues. V lost 7 bases and J lost 3; bases outside the gene matches: 5. Germline V gene data show CDR1 as SNHLY and CDR2 as FYNNEI. The CDR3 sequence: CASNPLAGGYEQYF. Here the CDR3 DNA reads TGTGCCAGCAACCCTCTAGCGGGGGGCTACGAGCAGTACTTC.

The chain carries TRBV7-9 and TRBJ1-1; D ambiguous. This CDR3 contains 15 residues. Germline V lookup: CDR1 SEHNR, CDR2 FQNEAQ (reference sequence). Trimming took off 3 bases at V and 0 bases at J, with 11 bases between the two ends. The CDR3 nucleotides are TGTGCCAGCAGCTTTGGCAGTAACATGAACACTGAAGCTTTCTTT. Encoded protein: CASSFGSNMNTEAFF. Full variable domain (outside the CDR3, taken from reference TRBV7-9 and TRBJ1-1): DTGVSQNPRHKITKRGQNVTFRCDPISEHNRLYWYRQTLGQGPEFLTYFQNEAQLEKSRLLSDRFSAERPKGSFSTLEIQRTEQGDSAMYLCASSFGSNMNTEAFFGQGTRLTVV.

The chain couples TRBV12-3 or TRBV12-4 to TRBJ2-7; D possibly corresponds to TRBD1 (5 bases). The CDR3 has 12 residues. V lost 5 bases to trimming and J lost 1 base, with 6 bases between them. In DNA form, the CDR3 reads TGTGCCAGCAGTCAGGGATCCTACGAGCAGTACTTC. It translates to CASSQGSYEQYF.

This clone was counted between two and nine times. An end of the junction differs from the germline gene, which may be a read error. This chain links TRBV5-8 with TRBJ1-5, with TRBD1 identical over 9 bases. The CDR3 consists of 16 residues. Germline CDR1 and CDR2: SGHTS and YDEGEE. The CDR3, as DNA: TGTGCCAGCAGGTTGGGCCGGGACAGGGAGTCCCAGCCCCAGCATTTT. The encoded protein is CASRLGRDRESQPQHF.

The V call is TRBV11-2, the J call TRBJ1-6; D may be TRBD1 (6 bases). Germline V gene sequence: CDR1 SGHAT, CDR2 FQNNGV. This CDR3 comprises 15 residues. Trimming took off 0 bases at V and 7 bases at J, with 10 bases between the two ends. The CDR3 sequence is CASSLETTGNSPLHF. CDR3 DNA sequence: TGTGCCAGCAGCTTAGAAACAACAGGGAATTCACCCCTCCACTTT.

This rearrangement joins TRBV6-5 to TRBJ2-1; D uncertain. Deletions cut 0 bases from V and 7 bases from J, with 7 bases between. The germline gives CDR1 MNHEY, CDR2 SVGAGI. The CDR3 length is 13 residues. Here the CDR3 reads CASSYSEANEQFF. The CDR3 DNA reads TGTGCCAGCAGTTACTCGGAAGCGAATGAGCAGTTCTTC.

The rearrangement joins TRBV5-4 to TRBJ1-2; TRBD1 is a possible D gene (5 bases). The CDR3 runs to 14 residues. Between the trimmed V and J ends, which lost 5 bases and 2 bases, there was a span of 13 bases. CDR1 SGHNT and CDR2 YYREEE come from the germline V gene (reference sequence). The CDR3 region is CASRKDTANYGYTF. CDR3 in DNA: TGTGCCAGCAGAAAGGACACCGCGAACTATGGCTACACCTTC.

Here the CDR3 reads CASSFRGNTEAFF. CDR3 in DNA: TGTGCCAGCAGCTTCAGGGGAAACACTGAAGCTTTCTTT. The chain has TRBV7-2 and TRBJ1-1; maybe TRBD1 (6 bases). CDR3 size: 13 residues. Trimming removed 3 bases at V and 2 bases at J, with 7 bases between. In germline, CDR1 is SGHTA, CDR2 FQGNSA.

The J gene is TRBJ1-5, the V gene TRBV15; 7 bases fit TRBD1. The CDR3 length is 16 residues. The V segment lost 5 bases and the J segment 1 base; nucleotides outside the gene matches: 8. Germline V CDR1 and CDR2: LNHNV, YYDKDF (reference sequence). The CDR3 nucleotides read TGTGCCACCAGCGAGAGTGGCAGGGGGAGCAATCAGCCCCAGCATTTT. It specifies CATSESGRGSNQPQHF.

This chain uses TRBV5-3 with TRBJ2-2; 7 positions agree with TRBD2. TRBV5-3 is reported as an ORF; its role is uncertain. V lost 7 bases and J lost 6; bases outside the gene matches: 9. The CDR3 has 14 amino acids. The CDR3 sequence: CARGSGGRAGELFF. The DNA for the CDR3 is TGTGCCAGAGGCTCGGGGGGAAGGGCCGGGGAGCTGTTTTTT.

This chain joins TRBV18 and TRBJ1-5, with unresolved D. CDR1 and CDR2 (germline): KGHSH, LQKENI. Trimming stripped 2 bases from V and 3 bases from J, with 2 bases between. This CDR3 has 12 residues. The CDR3 DNA reads as TGTGCCAGCTCACCATACAATCAGCCCCAGCATTTT. Protein sequence: CASSPYNQPQHF.

A remark on this clone: A read error may produce the germline difference seen at one junction end. This rearrangement joins TRBV7-2 to TRBJ2-7; a weak D match, TRBD2 (5 bases). CDR1 and CDR2 from the germline V gene are SGHTA and FQGNSA. This CDR3 has 14 residues. Written as DNA, the CDR3 is TGTGCCAGCAGCCTTCGAGGGTTCTCCGACGAGCAGTACTTC. Its protein is CASSLRGFSDEQYF.

The CDR3 DNA follows: TGTGCCAGCAGCCAAGATCGACAGGGCCCCTACGAGCAGTACTTC. This sequence encodes CASSQDRQGPYEQYF. This rearrangement joins TRBV4-2 to TRBJ2-7; 7 nucleotides align to TRBD1. There are 15 residues in the CDR3. The V gene's germline CDR1 is LGHNA and CDR2 YNFKEQ. After removal of 0 bases from V and 2 bases from J, the junction contained 4 bases not matched to a gene.

V and J are TRBV5-1 and TRBJ2-7; no clear D gene. CDR3 length equals 13 residues. Trimming took 7 bases from V and 3 from J, leaving 14 bases between them. From germline, CDR1 is SGHRS and CDR2 YFSETQ. The CDR3: CASRVSTGYEQYF. CDR3 coding DNA: TGCGCCAGCCGGGTATCGACTGGCTACGAGCAGTACTTC.